Detailed here is one T cell receptor beta chain. Its cognate antigen is unknown. With 6 bases removed from V and 0 bases from J, the gap between germline ends came to 9 bases. This CDR3 has 13 residues. The germline gives CDR1 KGHSH, CDR2 LQKENI. The data stem from a study of shared clonotypes between healthy human individuals. Study-level results: Naive subsets usually exceeded memory subsets in estimated richness.

The data were produced by immunoSEQ multiplex PCR, yet TCRdb's version contains in-frame clones alone and is incomplete. The sample lists approximately 2.5 million clones; 90% to 95% were seen once. The V and J genes are TRBV18 and TRBJ2-7; D gene unclear. Sample: naive CD4+ T cells sorted from blood. Sample subset: CD45RA+ positively selected. The receptor's source is a young man in good health. This chain's CDR3 is CASSYGPSYEQYF. The CDR3 coding sequence is TGTGCCAGCTCGTACGGACCCTCCTACGAGCAGTACTTC.